This entry describes one TCR beta chain. The entry originates in a study of blood T cell repertoires in COVID-19. Looking at the study overall: T cells, B-cell-depleted T cells, or PBMCs provided the cDNA or gDNA that served as material.

Authors' data handling: Scientists estimated how many nucleated cells there were by amplifying reference gene primers. The data were produced by immunoSEQ multiplex PCR, yet TCRdb's version contains in-frame clones alone and is incomplete. V and J calls and clone size are those listed in that table; D and trimming were worked out from the DNA. Of about 80,000 clones in the sample, about 87% were seen once. CDR1 is LNHDA, CDR2 SQIVND, per germline (reference sequence). Trimming removed 6 bases from V and 3 bases from J; junction bases left unmatched: 11. CDR3 length: 17 amino acids. This sequence originates from a woman of 80 years or more with acute or convalescent COVID-19. V is TRBV19 and J is TRBJ1-5; 10 bases are shared with TRBD1. Material: peripheral blood. This CDR3 reads CASSTTSGTGANQPQHF. The CDR3 nucleotides are TGTGCCAGTAGCACTACATCCGGGACAGGGGCCAATCAGCCCCAGCATTTT.